These 17 T cell receptor beta chains were all obtained from the same sample, sequenced in a study of shared clonotypes between healthy human individuals (dated by TCRdb to 2020 to 2022). Library prep was done by the immunoSEQ multiplex PCR assay. The clones in this table, taken by TCRdb from immuneACCESS, are in-frame only. Not every clone is retained; where verified, under half of the shortfall comes from an unresolved V gene, and the cause of the rest is unknown. The sample table lists about 1,500,000 clones, 95% to 97% of them with a count of one. The ten largest clonotypes hold about 1% of the sample. Sequencing was carried out using naive CD4+ T cells sorted from blood. The intended sense of this specimen's cell subset or site label: CD45RA+ positively selected. All receptors derive from a man aged 25 to 40 in good health.

The chain is built from TRBV5-5 and TRBJ2-1; D gene ambiguous. Germline V gives CDR1 SGHKS, CDR2 YYEKEE (reference sequence). V lost 5 bases, J lost 10 bases, and 13 bases lay in between. The CDR3 is 12 residues long. The CDR3 coding sequence is TGTGCCAGCAGTCACGACTCTTTAGAGCAGTTCTTC. Encoded protein: CASSHDSLEQFF.

The DNA for the CDR3 is TGTGCCAGCAGGGGACTAGCGGGAGCAAGGCAAGGGGAGCTGTTTTTT. This codes for CASRGLAGARQGELFF. The chain employs TRBV7-3 and TRBJ2-2; TRBD2 aligns across 14 bases. Germline CDR1 reads SGHTA; CDR2 reads FQGTGA. This CDR3 contains 16 residues. The trim removed 6 bases at V and 8 bases at J, leaving 8 bases unmatched.

The rearrangement joins TRBV18 to TRBJ2-3; 7 positions match TRBD2. V gave up 3 bases and J gave up 2 bases; unmatched junction bases: 8. Germline V lookup: CDR1 KGHSH, CDR2 LQKENI. There are 16 residues in the CDR3. CDR3 amino acids: CASSPRWGGNTDTQYF. CDR3 nucleotides: TGTGCCAGCTCACCGCGTTGGGGGGGGAACACAGATACGCAGTATTTT. Supplemented by reference TRBV18 and TRBJ2-3, the full variable domain reads NAGVMQNPRHLVRRRGQEARLRCSPMKGHSHVYWYRQLPEEGLKFMVYLQKENIIDESGMPKERFSAEFPKEGPSILRIQQVVRGDSAAYFCASSPRWGGNTDTQYFGPGTRLTVL.

This sequence joins TRBV21-1 and TRBJ1-1; the table's TRBD1 call for D was not verified on the DNA. TRBV21-1 is a known pseudogene. CDR3 length: 16 amino acids. The CDR3: CASSKYDRVGYTEAFF. As DNA, the CDR3 is TGTGCCAGCAGCAAATACGACAGGGTCGGGTACACTGAAGCTTTCTTT.

The rearrangement links TRBV18 to TRBJ2-7; no clear D. The ends were cut back, 2 bases at V and 5 bases at J, with 10 bases in the middle. The CDR3 sequence is 13 residues long. CDR1 is KGHSH and CDR2 is LQKENI in the germline V gene. The CDR3 nucleotides are TGTGCCAGCTCACCAATCCGGTTGGACGAGCAGTACTTC. Protein sequence: CASSPIRLDEQYF.

This rearrangement joins TRBV19 to TRBJ1-5; the D gene is possibly TRBD1 (5 bases). Germline lookup yields CDR1 LNHDA and CDR2 SQIVND (reference sequence). There are 12 residues in the CDR3. Trimming shortened V by 4 bases and J by 7 bases, and 8 bases separated the two germline ends. The CDR3 DNA reads as TGTGCCAGTAGTAGGACAAGGCAGCCCCAGCATTTT. It yields the protein CASSRTRQPQHF.

This sequence joins TRBV18 and TRBJ1-5, with D unresolved. The V gene lost 6 bases and the J gene lost 7 bases, with 16 bases spanning the gap. The CDR3 loop spans 14 amino acids. The germline CDR1 and CDR2 sequences are KGHSH and LQKENI. The CDR3 here is CASSRGNQGQPQHF. The CDR3 DNA reads as TGTGCCAGCTCCCGCGGTAATCAAGGCCAGCCCCAGCATTTT. Full variable domain (missing parts from reference TRBV18 and TRBJ1-5): NAGVMQNPRHLVRRRGQEARLRCSPMKGHSHVYWYRQLPEEGLKFMVYLQKENIIDESGMPKERFSAEFPKEGPSILRIQQVVRGDSAAYFCASSRGNQGQPQHFGDGTRLSIL.

The chain couples TRBV12-2 to TRBJ2-1; TRBD1 was called by the table and not checked on the DNA. TRBV12-2 is a pseudogene. The CDR3 consists of 13 residues. CDR3 sequence (DNA): TGTGCAAGTCGCAGACACCTAAGGAATGAGCAGTTCTTC. Its translation is CASRRHLRNEQFF.

V and J are TRBV29-1 and TRBJ2-1; 8 bases are shared with TRBD1. CDR3 size: 16 residues. V shed 0 bases and J 5 bases; nucleotides not matched to a gene: 9. The germline V gene has CDR1 SQVTM and CDR2 ANQGSEA. The CDR3 DNA is TGCAGCGTTGAAGATCCGGGCAGGGGGCACCACAATGAGCAGTTCTTC. Translation: CSVEDPGRGHHNEQFF.

This chain uses TRBV28 with TRBJ2-2; D unclear. The germline V and J ends were trimmed by 6 bases and 0 bases, with 8 bases remaining between them. The CDR3 contains 14 residues. CDR1 MDHEN and CDR2 SYDVKM come from the germline V gene. In nucleotides, the CDR3 is TGTGCCAGCAGGGATGGGGCGAACACCGGGGAGCTGTTTTTT. Protein product: CASRDGANTGELFF.

The chain links TRBV7-3 to TRBJ2-6; 7 nucleotides agree with TRBD2. Germline CDR1 is SGHTA and CDR2 is FQGTGA. The CDR3 spans 18 residues. V lost 1 base, J lost 0 bases, and 6 bases stayed unmatched. CDR3 nucleotide sequence: TGTGCCAGCAGCTTAATGGGACTACCAATCTCTGGGGCCAACGTCCTGACTTTC. Its protein product is CASSLMGLPISGANVLTF.

The chain has TRBV11-2 and TRBJ2-5, with TRBD1 as a possible D gene (7 bases). Germline CDR1 SGHAT, CDR2 FQNNGV. CDR3 length: 14 amino acids. The V gene lost 5 bases and the J gene lost 2 bases, with 12 bases spanning the gap. The CDR3 DNA reads as TGTGCCAGCAGCAGGAGGGGGCTTCAAGAGACCCAGTACTTC. Translating gives CASSRRGLQETQYF.

The chain has TRBV5-1 and TRBJ2-3; 9 bases map to TRBD2. V gave up 0 bases and J gave up 2 bases; unmatched junction bases: 4. The germline CDR1 and CDR2 sequences are SGHRS and YFSETQ. The CDR3 contains 16 residues. CDR3 sequence (DNA): TGCGCCAGCAGCTTGGATAGCGGGAGACCCACAGATACGCAGTATTTT. Protein: CASSLDSGRPTDTQYF.

CDR3 region: CASKQGVLPGYGYTF. CDR3 DNA: TGTGCCAGCAAACAGGGGGTACTACCGGGCTATGGCTACACCTTC. The chain is built from TRBV2 and TRBJ1-2, with 8 bases that match TRBD1. The V gene end was trimmed by 7 bases and the J gene end by 4 bases; junction bases not matched to a gene: 11. This CDR3 is 15 amino acids long. Germline V gene data show CDR1 as SNHLY and CDR2 as FYNNEI.

The chain carries TRBV14 and TRBJ1-1; D gene unclear. The V and J ends lost 1 base and 5 bases respectively, with 8 bases between them. CDR1 SGHDN and CDR2 FVKESK come from the germline V gene. This CDR3 comprises 13 residues. DNA for the CDR3: TGTGCCAGCAGCCAAGTGGGTATTACTGAAGCTTTCTTT. Translation gives CASSQVGITEAFF.

The rearrangement links TRBV18 to TRBJ2-2; D unclear. The CDR3 contains 12 residues. From germline, CDR1 is KGHSH and CDR2 LQKENI. V lost 1 base and J lost 13, with 10 bases in between. The CDR3 protein is CASSPLARWLFF. The CDR3 DNA reads as TGTGCCAGCTCACCACTTGCCAGGTGGCTGTTTTTT.

The gene calls are TRBV9 and TRBJ2-2; 9 bases fit TRBD1. V lost 4 bases to trimming and J lost 6 bases; unmatched junction nucleotides: 13. Germline lookup yields CDR1 SGDLS and CDR2 YYNGEE. The CDR3 has 17 residues. The CDR3 protein is CASSILSGQGQPGELFF. The CDR3 region has the DNA TGTGCCAGCAGCATACTCTCGGGACAGGGTCAACCCGGGGAGCTGTTTTTT.